The rows below give T cell receptor beta chains drawn from one sample of a study of blood T cell repertoires in COVID-19. Only in-frame clones appear in the TCRdb table, and some are missing; sequencing was by immunoSEQ multiplex PCR. The repertoire has roughly 520,000 clones, roughly 90% of them found once; the top ten carry over 1.5%. Input material: PBMCs or T cells enriched from blood (not recorded which). The source of these receptors is a middle-aged woman who had recovered from COVID-19. Each CDR3 is given with its conserved first and last residue.

cdr3_aa v_call
CASSLFGRGNEQFF TRBV5-1
CASRSAGYNEQFF TRBV25-1
CASSQGQGFTEAFF TRBV3-1/TRBV3-2
CASMTGENTEAFF TRBV5-1
CATSREASGAIDDTEQFF TRBV15
CASSLAPGLAAYNEQFF TRBV7-9
CASSPRGTGHSPLHF TRBV5-4
CASGITRQKGSYEQYF TRBV12-5
CASSYSISRSGYEQYF TRBV6-5
CASSVGSLRTSGSDTQYF TRBV9
CASSSDLNTEAFF TRBV11-1
CASSPPGGCGNQPQHF TRBV27
CASSDPMVQANEQFF TRBV10-1
CASSQDSAGLSGNTIYF TRBV4-3
CASSRDPGDFYEQYF TRBV4-3
CASSFLAGGVTDTQYF TRBV7-6
CASSFGTGDNEQFF TRBV5-1
CASSSPTNRASEQFF TRBV7-2
CAALGGGTEAFF TRBV28
CASSSPGQGGTEAFF TRBV5-6
CASSPVPGGYTF TRBV6-2/TRBV6-3
CSVWDTRTIRQFF TRBV29-1
CASRRGLQRQETQYF TRBV5-4
CASSLPGLWAEQYF TRBV7-2
CASRAFHGGEAFF TRBV30
CASATGGSSYNEQFF TRBV19
CASSPGQGAKNEQFF TRBV5-1